This TCR beta chain was observed in a study of blood T cell repertoires in COVID-19. Study as a whole: In each case, the material was cDNA or gDNA derived from T cells, B-cell-depleted T cells, or PBMCs.

With 6 bases removed from V and 0 bases from J, the gap between germline ends came to 9 bases. The CDR3 has 14 residues. Germline loops: CDR1 LNHDA, CDR2 SQIVND (reference sequence). The repertoire was sequenced with immunoSEQ multiplex PCR; TCRdb's copy has only in-frame clones and lacks some. The table shows under 200,000 clones, with roughly 90% occurring only once. Participants came from some 26 US areas, aged about 18 to 95 years. Sequencing used PBMCs or T cells enriched from blood (not recorded which). The rearrangement links TRBV19 to TRBJ1-3; no clear D gene. The source is a woman between 18 and 29 years old who had recovered from COVID-19. The CDR3 here is CASRKESSGNTIYF. DNA of the CDR3: TGTGCCAGTAGAAAGGAGTCCTCTGGAAACACCATATATTTT.